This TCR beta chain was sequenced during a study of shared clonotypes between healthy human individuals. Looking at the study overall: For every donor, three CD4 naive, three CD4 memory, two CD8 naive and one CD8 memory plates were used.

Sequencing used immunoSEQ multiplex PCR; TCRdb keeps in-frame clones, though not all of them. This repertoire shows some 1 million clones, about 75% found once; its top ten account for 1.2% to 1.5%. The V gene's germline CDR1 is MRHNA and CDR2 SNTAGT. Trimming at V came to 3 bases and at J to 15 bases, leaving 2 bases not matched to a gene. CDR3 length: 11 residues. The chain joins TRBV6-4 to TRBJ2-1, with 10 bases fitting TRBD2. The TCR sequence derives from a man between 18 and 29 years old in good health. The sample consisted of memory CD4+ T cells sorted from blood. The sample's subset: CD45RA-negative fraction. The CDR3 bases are TGTGCCAGCAGTGAGGGGACTAGCGTGTTCTTC. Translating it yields CASSEGTSVFF.